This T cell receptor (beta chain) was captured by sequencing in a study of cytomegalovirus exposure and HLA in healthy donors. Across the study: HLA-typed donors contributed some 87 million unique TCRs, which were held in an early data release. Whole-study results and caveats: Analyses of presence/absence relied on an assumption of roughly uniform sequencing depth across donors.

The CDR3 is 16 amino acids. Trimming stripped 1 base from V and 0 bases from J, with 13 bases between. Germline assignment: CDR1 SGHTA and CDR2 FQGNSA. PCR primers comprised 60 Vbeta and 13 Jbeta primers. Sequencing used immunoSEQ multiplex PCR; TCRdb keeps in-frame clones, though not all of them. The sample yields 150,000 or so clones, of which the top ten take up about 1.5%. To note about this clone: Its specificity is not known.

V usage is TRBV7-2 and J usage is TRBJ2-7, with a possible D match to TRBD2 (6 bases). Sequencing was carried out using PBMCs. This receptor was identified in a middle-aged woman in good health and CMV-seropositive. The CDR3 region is CASSLGAGRISYEQYF. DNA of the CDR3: TGTGCCAGCAGCTTAGGGGCGGGACGGATCTCCTACGAGCAGTACTTC. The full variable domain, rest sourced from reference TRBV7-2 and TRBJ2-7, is GAGVSQSPSNKVTEKGKDVELRCDPISGHTALYWYRQSLGQGLEFLIYFQGNSAPDKSGLPSDRFSAERTGGSVSTLTIQRTQQEDSAVYLCASSLGAGRISYEQYFGPGTRLTVT.